This record covers a single T cell receptor (beta chain). As yet, its antigen is unknown. The CDR3 covers 14 residues. After removal of 5 bases from V and 5 bases from J, the junction contained 8 bases not matched to a gene. Germline lookup yields CDR1 DFQATT and CDR2 SNEGSKA (reference sequence). The data belong to a study of post-analysis software for immune sequencing data. Whole-study results and caveats: In patients, TRBV5-6, TRBV5-1 and TRBV20-1 belonged to five TRBV segments found more frequently than in controls.

Unique molecular identifiers were carried by the TCR beta cDNA libraries. A single record per CDR3 protein comes from TCRdb applying MiXCR to the PCR reads. The table lists some 450,000 distinct CDR3 sequences, around 40% of them singletons, with about 12% in the top ten. The chain combines TRBV20-1 with TRBJ1-5; the match to TRBD1 covers 8 bases. The TCR originated in a girl aged 10-17 years with multiple sclerosis. Sequenced: blood. The CDR3 nucleotides are TGCAGTGCTCTCAGGGGGCCAACCTATCAGCCCCAGCATTTT. This gives the protein CSALRGPTYQPQHF.